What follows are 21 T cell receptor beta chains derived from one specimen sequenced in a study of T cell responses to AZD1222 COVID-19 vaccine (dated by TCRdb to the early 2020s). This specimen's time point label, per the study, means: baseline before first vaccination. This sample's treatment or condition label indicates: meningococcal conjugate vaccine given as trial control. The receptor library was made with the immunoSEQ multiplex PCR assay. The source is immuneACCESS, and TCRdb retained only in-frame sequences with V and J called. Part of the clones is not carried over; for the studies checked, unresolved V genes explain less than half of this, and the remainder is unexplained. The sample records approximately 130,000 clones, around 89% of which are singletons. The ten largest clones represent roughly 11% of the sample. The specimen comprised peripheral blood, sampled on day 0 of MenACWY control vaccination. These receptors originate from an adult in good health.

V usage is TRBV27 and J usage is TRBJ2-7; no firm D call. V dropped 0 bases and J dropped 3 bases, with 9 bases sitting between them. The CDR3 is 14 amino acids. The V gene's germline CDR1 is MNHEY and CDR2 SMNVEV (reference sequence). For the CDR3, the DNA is TGTGCCAGCAGTTTATCGAGCCGCAACTACGAGCAGTACTTC. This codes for CASSLSSRNYEQYF.

The CDR3 loop is CASSYSTPSTDTQYF. CDR3 sequence (DNA): TGTGCCAGCAGTTACTCGACGCCCAGCACAGATACGCAGTATTTT. The chain joins TRBV6-5 to TRBJ2-3, with D unresolved. The CDR3 consists of 15 residues. From germline, CDR1 is MNHEY and CDR2 SVGAGI. V lost 0 bases and J 0 bases, leaving 7 bases between the germline ends.

CDR3 coding DNA: TGTGCCAGGGGGGGGGACTTCTCCTACAATGAGCAGTTCTTC. Encoded protein: CARGGDFSYNEQFF. The chain links TRBV2 to TRBJ2-1, with 7 positions matching TRBD2. Losses at the gene ends were 9 bases for V and 0 bases for J; bases not matched to a gene: 5. This CDR3 is built from 14 residues. CDR1 SNHLY and CDR2 FYNNEI come from the germline V gene.

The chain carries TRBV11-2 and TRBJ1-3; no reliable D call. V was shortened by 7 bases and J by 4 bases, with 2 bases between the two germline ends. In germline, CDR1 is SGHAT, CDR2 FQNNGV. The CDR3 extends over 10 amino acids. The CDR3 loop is CASNGNTIYF. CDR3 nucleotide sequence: TGTGCCAGCAACGGAAACACCATATATTTT.

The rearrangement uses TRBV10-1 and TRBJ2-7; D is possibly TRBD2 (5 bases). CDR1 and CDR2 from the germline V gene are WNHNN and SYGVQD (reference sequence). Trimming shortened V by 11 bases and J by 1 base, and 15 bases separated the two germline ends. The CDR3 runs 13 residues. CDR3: CAPGSGKSYEQYF. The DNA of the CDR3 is TGCGCCCCCGGTTCGGGAAAGTCCTACGAGCAGTACTTC.

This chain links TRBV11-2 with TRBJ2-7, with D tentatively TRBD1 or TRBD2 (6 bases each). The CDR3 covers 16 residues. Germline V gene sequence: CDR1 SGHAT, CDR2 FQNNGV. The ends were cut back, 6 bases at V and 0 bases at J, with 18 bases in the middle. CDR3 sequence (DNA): TGTGCCAGCAGTCGCTTGAGGGGGAGGTCCTCCTACGAGCAGTACTTC. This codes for CASSRLRGRSSYEQYF. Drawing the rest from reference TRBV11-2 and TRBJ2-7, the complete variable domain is EAGVAQSPRYKIIEKRQSVAFWCNPISGHATLYWYQQILGQGPKLLIQFQNNGVVDDSQLPKDRFSAERLKGVDSTLKIQPAKLEDSAVYLCASSRLRGRSSYEQYFGPGTRLTVT.

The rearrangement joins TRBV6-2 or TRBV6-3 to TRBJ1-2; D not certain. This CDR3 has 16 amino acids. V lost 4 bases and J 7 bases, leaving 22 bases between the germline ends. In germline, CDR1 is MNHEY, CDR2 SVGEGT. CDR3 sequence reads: CASSSNSGLGRAGYTF. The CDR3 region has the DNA TGTGCCAGCAGTTCCAACTCGGGCCTCGGCCGGGCTGGCTACACCTTC.

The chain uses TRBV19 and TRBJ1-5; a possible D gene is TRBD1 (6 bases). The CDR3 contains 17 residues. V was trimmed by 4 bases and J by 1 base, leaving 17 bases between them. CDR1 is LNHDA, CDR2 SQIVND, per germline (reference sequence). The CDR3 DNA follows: TGTGCCAGTAGTAGCCACCCCAGGGGTATGAGCAATCAGCCCCAGCATTTT. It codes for CASSSHPRGMSNQPQHF.

The CDR3 coding sequence is TGTGCCAGCAGTCCCTCGGAGTACAATGAGCAGTTCTTC. It codes for CASSPSEYNEQFF. This chain connects TRBV27 to TRBJ2-1; no clear D gene. V was cut by 5 bases and J by 4 bases, with 9 bases left in between. CDR1 is MNHEY and CDR2 is SMNVEV in the germline V gene (reference sequence). CDR3 size: 13 residues.

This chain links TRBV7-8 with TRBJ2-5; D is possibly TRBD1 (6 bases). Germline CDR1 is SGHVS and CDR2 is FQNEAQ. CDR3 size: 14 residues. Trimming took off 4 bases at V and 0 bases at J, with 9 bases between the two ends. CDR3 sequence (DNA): TGTGCCAGCAGCTCCGACAGGTACCAAGAGACCCAGTACTTC. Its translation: CASSSDRYQETQYF.

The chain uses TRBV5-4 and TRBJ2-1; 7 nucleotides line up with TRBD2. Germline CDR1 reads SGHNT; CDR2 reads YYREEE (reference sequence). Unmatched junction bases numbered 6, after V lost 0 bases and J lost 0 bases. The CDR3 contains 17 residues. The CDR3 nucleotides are TGTGCCAGCAGCTTGGGCGGGAGTACCCCCTCCTACAATGAGCAGTTCTTC. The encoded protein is CASSLGGSTPSYNEQFF.

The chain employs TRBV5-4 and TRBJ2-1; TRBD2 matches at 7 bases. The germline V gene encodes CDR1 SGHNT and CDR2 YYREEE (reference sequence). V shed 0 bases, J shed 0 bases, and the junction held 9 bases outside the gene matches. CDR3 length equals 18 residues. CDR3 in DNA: TGTGCCAGCAGCTTGGCCGTGGGAGGGCCCCTCTCCTACAATGAGCAGTTCTTC. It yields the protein CASSLAVGGPLSYNEQFF.

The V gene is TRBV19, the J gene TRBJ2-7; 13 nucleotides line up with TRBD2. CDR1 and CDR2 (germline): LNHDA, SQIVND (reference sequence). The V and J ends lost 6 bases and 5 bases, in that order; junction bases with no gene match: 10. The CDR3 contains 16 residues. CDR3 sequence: CASSRRTSGSRDEQYF. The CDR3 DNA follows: TGTGCCAGTAGCCGAAGGACTAGCGGGAGCAGGGACGAGCAGTACTTC.

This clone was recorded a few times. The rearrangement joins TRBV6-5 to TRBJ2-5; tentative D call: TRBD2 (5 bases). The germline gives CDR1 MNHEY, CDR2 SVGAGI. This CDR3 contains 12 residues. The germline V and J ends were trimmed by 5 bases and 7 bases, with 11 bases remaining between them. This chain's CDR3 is CASSQRSGTQYF. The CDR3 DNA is TGTGCCAGCAGTCAACGAAGCGGGACCCAGTACTTC.

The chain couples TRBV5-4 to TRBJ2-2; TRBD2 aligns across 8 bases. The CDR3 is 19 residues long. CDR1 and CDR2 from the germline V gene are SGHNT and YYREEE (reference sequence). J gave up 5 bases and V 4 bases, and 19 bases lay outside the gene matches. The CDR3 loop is CASSTAVGTRGTFTGELFF. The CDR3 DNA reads TGTGCCAGCAGCACGGCGGTTGGGACTAGAGGGACCTTTACCGGGGAGCTGTTTTTT.

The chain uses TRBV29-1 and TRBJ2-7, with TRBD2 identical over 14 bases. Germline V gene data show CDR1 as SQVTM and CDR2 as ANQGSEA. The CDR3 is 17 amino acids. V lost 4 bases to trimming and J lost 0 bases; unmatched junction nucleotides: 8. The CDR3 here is CSVGGLAGGISSYEQYF. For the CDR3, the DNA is TGCAGCGTTGGTGGACTAGCGGGAGGAATTAGCTCCTACGAGCAGTACTTC.

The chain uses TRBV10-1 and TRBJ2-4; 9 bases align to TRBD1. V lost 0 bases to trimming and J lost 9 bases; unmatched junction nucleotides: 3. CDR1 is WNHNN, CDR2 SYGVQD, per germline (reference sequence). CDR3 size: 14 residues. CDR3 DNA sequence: TGCGCCAGCAGTGAGTCCGGGACAGGGTTCATTCAGTACTTC. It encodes CASSESGTGFIQYF.

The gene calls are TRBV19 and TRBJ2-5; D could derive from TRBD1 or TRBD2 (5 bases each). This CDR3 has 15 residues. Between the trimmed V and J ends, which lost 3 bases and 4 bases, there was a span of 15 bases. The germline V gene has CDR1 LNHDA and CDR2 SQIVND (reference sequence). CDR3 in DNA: TGTGCCAGTAGTATTAGGTCTAACGGGGCAGAGACCCAGTACTTC. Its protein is CASSIRSNGAETQYF.

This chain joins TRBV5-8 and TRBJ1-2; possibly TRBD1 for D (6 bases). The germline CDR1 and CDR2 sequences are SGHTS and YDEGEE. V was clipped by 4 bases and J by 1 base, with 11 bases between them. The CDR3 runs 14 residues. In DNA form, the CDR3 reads TGTGCCAGCAGCCGAGGACAGATTAACTATGGCTACACCTTC. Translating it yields CASSRGQINYGYTF.

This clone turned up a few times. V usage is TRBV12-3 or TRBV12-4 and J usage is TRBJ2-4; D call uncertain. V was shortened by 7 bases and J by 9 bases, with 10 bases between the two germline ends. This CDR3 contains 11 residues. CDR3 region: CASTIGGIQYF. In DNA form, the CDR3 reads TGTGCCAGCACTATAGGTGGCATTCAGTACTTC.

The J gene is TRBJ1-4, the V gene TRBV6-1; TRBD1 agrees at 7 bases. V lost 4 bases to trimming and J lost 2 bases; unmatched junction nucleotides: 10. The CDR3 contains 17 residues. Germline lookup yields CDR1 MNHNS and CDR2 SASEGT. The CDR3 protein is CASSGGQPFKTNEKLFF. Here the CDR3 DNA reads TGTGCCAGCAGTGGGGGACAGCCGTTCAAGACTAATGAAAAACTGTTTTTT.